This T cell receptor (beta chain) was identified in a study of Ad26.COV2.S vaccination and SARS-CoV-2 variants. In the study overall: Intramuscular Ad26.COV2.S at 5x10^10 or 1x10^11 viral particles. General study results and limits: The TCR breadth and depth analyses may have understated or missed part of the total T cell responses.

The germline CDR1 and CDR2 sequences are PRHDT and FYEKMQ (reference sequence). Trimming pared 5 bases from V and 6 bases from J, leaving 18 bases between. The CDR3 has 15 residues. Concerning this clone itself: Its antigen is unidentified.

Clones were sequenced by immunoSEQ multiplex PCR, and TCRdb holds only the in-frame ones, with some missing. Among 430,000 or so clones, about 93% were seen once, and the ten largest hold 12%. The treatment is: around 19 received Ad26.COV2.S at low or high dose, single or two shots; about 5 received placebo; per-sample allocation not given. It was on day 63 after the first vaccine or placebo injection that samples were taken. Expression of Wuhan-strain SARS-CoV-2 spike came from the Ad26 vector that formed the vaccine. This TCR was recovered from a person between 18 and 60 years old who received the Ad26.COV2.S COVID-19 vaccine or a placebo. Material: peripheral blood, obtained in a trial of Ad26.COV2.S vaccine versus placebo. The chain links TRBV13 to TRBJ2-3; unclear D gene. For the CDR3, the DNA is TGTGCCAGCAGCCTATTGAGGTCGGCGGCGGATACGCAGTATTTT. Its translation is CASSLLRSAADTQYF.